The rows below give T cell receptor beta chains drawn from one sample of a study of T cells in localized non-small cell lung cancer. Repertoires were generated with immunoSEQ multiplex PCR, while TCRdb's copy carries only in-frame clones and drops some. The table records 30,000 to 40,000 clones, 75% to 90% of them present only once. This specimen was peripheral blood, taken before any cancer treatment. The source is a man aged 40-75 years with stage I lung adenocarcinoma. Both conserved end residues are part of each CDR3. Fields, in order: clone size, V gene, J gene, D gene, CDR3 protein, CDR3 DNA. The D gene is left open where the match is weak. Clone size is stated in some rows and not others, as once, few, many or a class when expanded.

clone_size: .
v_call: TRBV5-3
j_call: TRBJ1-6
d_call: .
cdr3_aa: CASSTPGLRNSPLHF
cdr3_nt: TGTGCCAGCAGCACACCAGGGCTTAGGAATTCACCCCTCCACTTT

clone_size: .
v_call: TRBV2
j_call: TRBJ2-1
d_call: .
cdr3_aa: CASSEDTYNEQFF
cdr3_nt: TGTGCCAGCAGTGAAGATACCTACAATGAGCAGTTCTTC

clone_size: .
v_call: TRBV9
j_call: TRBJ2-4
d_call: TRBD2
cdr3_aa: CASSVAGGQGIQYF
cdr3_nt: TGTGCCAGCAGCGTAGCGGGGGGGCAGGGCATTCAGTACTTC

clone_size: .
v_call: TRBV9
j_call: TRBJ2-3
d_call: .
cdr3_aa: CASSVGAGASTDTQYF
cdr3_nt: TGTGCCAGCAGCGTTGGGGCAGGGGCCAGCACAGATACGCAGTATTTT

clone_size: few
v_call: TRBV7-8
j_call: TRBJ2-5
d_call: .
cdr3_aa: CASSPGYQETQYF
cdr3_nt: TGTGCCAGCAGCCCGGGATACCAAGAGACCCAGTACTTC

clone_size: .
v_call: TRBV10-2
j_call: TRBJ1-5
d_call: .
cdr3_aa: CASSDSGISNQPQHF
cdr3_nt: TGCGCCAGCAGTGATTCCGGAATCAGCAATCAGCCCCAGCATTTT

clone_size: .
v_call: TRBV6-5
j_call: TRBJ2-1
d_call: TRBD2
cdr3_aa: CASTLLAGGNNEQFF
cdr3_nt: TGTGCCAGCACTCTACTAGCGGGGGGGAACAATGAGCAGTTCTTC

clone_size: .
v_call: TRBV4-1
j_call: TRBJ2-5
d_call: TRBD2
cdr3_aa: CASSRPNSGEETQYF
cdr3_nt: TGCGCCAGCAGCCGCCCTAATAGCGGGGAGGAGACCCAGTACTTC

clone_size: once
v_call: TRBV18
j_call: TRBJ1-4
d_call: .
cdr3_aa: CASSPGRRRPEKLFF
cdr3_nt: TGTGCCAGCTCACCGGGACGGCGCAGGCCCGAAAAACTGTTTTTT

clone_size: .
v_call: TRBV2
j_call: TRBJ1-2
d_call: TRBD1
cdr3_aa: CASSRDRATYGYTF
cdr3_nt: TGTGCCAGCAGTAGGGACAGGGCAACCTATGGCTACACCTTC

clone_size: .
v_call: TRBV5-1
j_call: TRBJ1-2
d_call: .
cdr3_aa: CASSPTGQYGYTF
cdr3_nt: TGCGCCAGCTCCCCCACTGGGCAGTATGGCTACACCTTC

clone_size: .
v_call: TRBV5-1
j_call: TRBJ1-2
d_call: .
cdr3_aa: CASSFTESYGYTF
cdr3_nt: TGCGCCAGCAGCTTCACAGAGTCCTATGGCTACACCTTC

clone_size: .
v_call: TRBV14
j_call: TRBJ2-1
d_call: .
cdr3_aa: CASKGGGDNEQFF
cdr3_nt: TGTGCCAGCAAAGGGGGAGGGGATAATGAGCAGTTCTTC

clone_size: .
v_call: TRBV5-1
j_call: TRBJ2-7
d_call: .
cdr3_aa: CASSLWTALDEQYF
cdr3_nt: TGCGCCAGCAGCTTGTGGACGGCGCTGGACGAGCAGTACTTC

clone_size: .
v_call: TRBV5-5
j_call: TRBJ1-1
d_call: .
cdr3_aa: CASSLGVNTEAFF
cdr3_nt: TGTGCCAGCAGCTTGGGAGTTAACACTGAAGCTTTCTTT

clone_size: .
v_call: TRBV11-2
j_call: TRBJ2-5
d_call: .
cdr3_aa: CASSFGETQYF
cdr3_nt: TGTGCCAGCAGCTTTGGGGAGACCCAGTACTTC

clone_size: .
v_call: TRBV7-2
j_call: TRBJ1-3
d_call: .
cdr3_aa: CASSLTSGNTIYF
cdr3_nt: TGTGCCAGCAGCTTAACCTCTGGAAACACCATATATTTT

clone_size: .
v_call: TRBV5-5
j_call: TRBJ1-6
d_call: .
cdr3_aa: CASSLQSNSPLHF
cdr3_nt: TGTGCCAGCAGCTTACAAAGTAATTCACCCCTCCACTTT

clone_size: .
v_call: TRBV14
j_call: TRBJ1-6
d_call: .
cdr3_aa: CASSHRPPGDSPLHF
cdr3_nt: TGTGCCAGCAGCCACCGGCCCCCTGGGGATTCACCCCTCCACTTT

clone_size: .
v_call: TRBV27
j_call: TRBJ1-4
d_call: TRBD1
cdr3_aa: CASSLKPPGGLNEKLFF
cdr3_nt: TGTGCCAGCAGTCTCAAACCCCCAGGGGGCCTTAATGAAAAACTGTTTTTT

clone_size: .
v_call: TRBV6-1
j_call: TRBJ2-1
d_call: TRBD1
cdr3_aa: CASSKTGLSYNEQFF
cdr3_nt: TGTGCCAGCAGTAAGACAGGGTTGTCCTACAATGAGCAGTTCTTC

clone_size: .
v_call: TRBV2
j_call: TRBJ1-1
d_call: .
cdr3_aa: CASRLQRGTEAFF
cdr3_nt: TGTGCCAGCAGACTTCAACGGGGGACTGAAGCTTTCTTT

clone_size: .
v_call: TRBV6-6
j_call: TRBJ1-2
d_call: .
cdr3_aa: CASSSLESHYGYTF
cdr3_nt: TGTGCCAGCAGTTCTCTGGAGTCCCACTATGGCTACACCTTC

clone_size: .
v_call: TRBV6-1
j_call: TRBJ1-1
d_call: .
cdr3_aa: CASSPAASNTEAFF
cdr3_nt: TGTGCCAGCAGTCCAGCAGCGTCCAACACTGAAGCTTTCTTT

clone_size: .
v_call: TRBV10-1
j_call: TRBJ1-1
d_call: TRBD1
cdr3_aa: CAGGQGSDTEAFF
cdr3_nt: TGCGCCGGGGGACAGGGTTCGGACACTGAAGCTTTCTTT

clone_size: .
v_call: TRBV9
j_call: TRBJ2-3
d_call: .
cdr3_aa: CASSVGAGSGTDTQYF
cdr3_nt: TGTGCCAGCAGCGTAGGTGCCGGGTCTGGCACAGATACGCAGTATTTT

clone_size: .
v_call: TRBV18
j_call: TRBJ1-4
d_call: .
cdr3_aa: CASSGRHGGGVEKLFF
cdr3_nt: TGTGCCAGCTCAGGACGACACGGGGGCGGGGTTGAAAAACTGTTTTTT

clone_size: .
v_call: TRBV7-9
j_call: TRBJ2-3
d_call: .
cdr3_aa: CALEDTDTQYF
cdr3_nt: TGTGCCCTAGAGGACACAGATACGCAGTATTTT

clone_size: .
v_call: TRBV19
j_call: TRBJ1-4
d_call: .
cdr3_aa: CASSARSRTLNEKLFF
cdr3_nt: TGTGCCAGTAGTGCGCGCTCCCGGACATTAAATGAAAAACTGTTTTTT

clone_size: .
v_call: TRBV2
j_call: TRBJ2-7
d_call: TRBD2
cdr3_aa: CASSGQRGAAYEQYF
cdr3_nt: TGTGCCAGCAGCGGTCAGCGGGGGGCCGCCTACGAGCAGTACTTC

clone_size: .
v_call: TRBV10-3
j_call: TRBJ2-1
d_call: .
cdr3_aa: CAISEFVLVEQFF
cdr3_nt: TGTGCCATCAGTGAGTTTGTTTTGGTTGAGCAGTTCTTC

clone_size: .
v_call: TRBV9
j_call: TRBJ1-1
d_call: .
cdr3_aa: CASSVDGFTEAFF
cdr3_nt: TGTGCCAGCAGCGTAGACGGGTTCACTGAAGCTTTCTTT

clone_size: .
v_call: TRBV6-6
j_call: TRBJ2-5
d_call: TRBD1
cdr3_aa: CASTPPRDRVGTQYF
cdr3_nt: TGTGCCAGCACCCCCCCCCGGGACAGGGTAGGGACCCAGTACTTC

clone_size: .
v_call: TRBV19
j_call: TRBJ1-3
d_call: .
cdr3_aa: CASSVTDFSGNTIYF
cdr3_nt: TGTGCCAGTAGTGTCACGGACTTCTCTGGAAACACCATATATTTT

clone_size: .
v_call: TRBV19
j_call: TRBJ2-2
d_call: .
cdr3_aa: CASTPLEGKSTGELFF
cdr3_nt: TGTGCCAGTACCCCGTTGGAGGGGAAGAGTACCGGGGAGCTGTTTTTT

clone_size: .
v_call: TRBV6-6
j_call: TRBJ1-5
d_call: .
cdr3_aa: CASSYSGYQPQHF
cdr3_nt: TGTGCCAGCAGTTACTCCGGGTATCAGCCCCAGCATTTT

clone_size: .
v_call: TRBV19
j_call: TRBJ1-2
d_call: TRBD1
cdr3_aa: CASSGQGMDYGYTF
cdr3_nt: TGTGCCAGTAGTGGACAGGGGATGGACTATGGCTACACCTTC

clone_size: .
v_call: TRBV5-1
j_call: TRBJ2-3
d_call: .
cdr3_aa: CASSLGGSAADTQYF
cdr3_nt: TGCGCCAGCAGCTTGGGGGGGTCCGCCGCAGATACGCAGTATTTT

clone_size: .
v_call: TRBV27
j_call: TRBJ2-7
d_call: .
cdr3_aa: CASSPRGGYEQYF
cdr3_nt: TGTGCCAGCAGCCCTCGGGGCGGGTACGAGCAGTACTTC

clone_size: .
v_call: TRBV25-1
j_call: TRBJ2-1
d_call: TRBD1
cdr3_aa: CASSESVPGQGANEQFF
cdr3_nt: TGTGCCAGCAGTGAATCCGTACCGGGACAGGGGGCTAATGAGCAGTTCTTC

clone_size: .
v_call: TRBV5-1
j_call: TRBJ1-1
d_call: .
cdr3_aa: CASSSGTAKNTEAFF
cdr3_nt: TGCGCCAGCAGCTCCGGGACGGCCAAGAACACTGAAGCTTTCTTT

clone_size: .
v_call: TRBV11-2
j_call: TRBJ2-7
d_call: TRBD1
cdr3_aa: CASSSGTGGYEQYF
cdr3_nt: TGTGCCAGCAGCTCAGGGACAGGGGGCTACGAGCAGTACTTC

clone_size: few
v_call: TRBV2
j_call: TRBJ2-3
d_call: .
cdr3_aa: CASSAPILSTDTQYF
cdr3_nt: TGTGCCAGCAGTGCCCCTATACTCAGCACAGATACGCAGTATTTT

clone_size: .
v_call: TRBV2
j_call: TRBJ2-5
d_call: TRBD2
cdr3_aa: CASSEVLLAGGQETQYF
cdr3_nt: TGTGCCAGCAGTGAAGTGCTTCTAGCGGGGGGGCAAGAGACCCAGTACTTC

clone_size: .
v_call: TRBV7-6
j_call: TRBJ2-5
d_call: .
cdr3_aa: CASSLGLGAETQYF
cdr3_nt: TGTGCCAGCAGCTTAGGGCTTGGGGCAGAGACCCAGTACTTC

clone_size: few
v_call: TRBV27
j_call: TRBJ2-7
d_call: .
cdr3_aa: CASSASGTATYEQYF
cdr3_nt: TGTGCCAGCAGTGCCTCCGGGACGGCCACCTACGAGCAGTACTTC

clone_size: few
v_call: TRBV2
j_call: TRBJ1-6
d_call: .
cdr3_aa: CASSFGQYNSPLHF
cdr3_nt: TGTGCCAGCAGTTTCGGACAGTATAATTCACCCCTCCACTTT

clone_size: .
v_call: TRBV19
j_call: TRBJ2-1
d_call: TRBD2
cdr3_aa: CASQMRGAGGSYNEQFF
cdr3_nt: TGTGCCAGCCAGATGCGGGGGGCCGGAGGCTCCTACAATGAGCAGTTCTTC